The 25 T cell receptor beta chains given below trace back to one sample, sequenced in a study of vaccination and CD4 T cells after COVID-19. Sequencing of the DNA from cultured CD4+ T cells was carried out with the Oncomine TCR Beta short-read assay. TCRdb processed the PCR reads anew with MiXCR; each CDR3 protein has one entry. The data show some 8,700 distinct CDR3 sequences, around 51% seen once. Indicated treatment: roughly ten-day PBMC culture with coronavirus spike peptide pools or control peptides (ViraFEST assay). These receptors have no known antigen. The specimen was CD4+ T cells from blood, cultured in vitro. Receptor source: a human donor who had recovered from COVID-19.

This clonotype was detected only a few times. V gene TRBV4-2 combines with J gene TRBJ1-3, with TRBD1 identical over 8 bases. Looked up from germline, CDR1 is LGHNA and CDR2 is YNFKEQ. The CDR3 contains 19 residues. Trimming took 2 bases from V and 0 from J; bases not matched to a gene: 12. CDR3 coding DNA: TGTGCCAGCAGCCAATCCGGGACAGGCCTCCTCCGCTCTGGAAACACCATATATTTT. Protein: CASSQSGTGLLRSGNTIYF.

The chain carries TRBV19 and TRBJ1-1; unclear D gene. The V gene lost 4 bases and the J gene lost 4 bases, with 7 bases spanning the gap. This CDR3 region has 12 residues. In germline, CDR1 is LNHDA, CDR2 SQIVND (reference sequence). DNA of the CDR3: TGTGCCAGTAGTAATCCGGGCACTGAAGCTTTCTTT. It is translated as CASSNPGTEAFF.

This clonotype appeared a few times. The V call is TRBV5-1, the J call TRBJ1-5, with D unclear. The V end lost 1 base, the J end lost 5 bases, and 10 bases lay between the germline ends. The CDR3 extends over 14 amino acids. In germline, CDR1 is SGHRS, CDR2 YFSETQ. CDR3 DNA sequence: TGCGCCAGCAGCTTGTGGAGCCTAGATCAGCCCCAGCATTTT. Its protein is CASSLWSLDQPQHF.

DNA of the CDR3: TGTGCCAGCAGTTCAGACATAACCTATGGCTACACCTTC. This codes for CASSSDITYGYTF. The chain employs TRBV6-2 or TRBV6-3 and TRBJ1-2; D ambiguous. The CDR3 contains 13 residues. The germline gives CDR1 MNHEY, CDR2 SVGEGT. V shed 4 bases and J shed 4 bases, with 10 bases lying between them.

V usage is TRBV7-3 and J usage is TRBJ2-7; either TRBD1 or TRBD2 may fit D (5 bases each). Between the trimmed V and J ends, which lost 5 bases and 7 bases, there was a span of 15 bases. CDR3 length: 13 amino acids. CDR1 is SGHTA, CDR2 FQGTGA, per germline. The chain's CDR3 is CASSLTLGEEQYF. The CDR3 nucleotides read TGTGCCAGCAGCCTTACTCTAGGGGAGGAGCAGTACTTC.

The chain joins TRBV5-1 to TRBJ1-5; D is unclear. Germline values: CDR1 SGHRS, CDR2 YFSETQ. This CDR3 spans 16 amino acids. The ends were cut back, 1 base at V and 2 bases at J, with 13 bases in the middle. The CDR3 DNA sequence: TGCGCCAGCAGCTTGTATGGGGTTGGCGGCAATCAGCCCCAGCATTTT. Residues: CASSLYGVGGNQPQHF.

The genes are TRBV12-3 or TRBV12-4 and TRBJ2-7; a possible D gene is TRBD2 (5 bases). The CDR3 consists of 14 residues. V was trimmed by 3 bases and J by 0 bases, leaving 9 bases between them. The CDR3 region has the DNA TGTGCCAGCAGTTTCCGGACTCCCTCCTACGAGCAGTACTTC. This codes for CASSFRTPSYEQYF.

The genes are TRBV20-1 and TRBJ1-2, with unresolved D. Germline loops: CDR1 DFQATT, CDR2 SNEGSKA (reference sequence). The CDR3 is 12 amino acids. Trimming shortened V by 6 bases and J by 4 bases, and 12 bases separated the two germline ends. The CDR3 spells CSALVLFYGYTF. The DNA for the CDR3 is TGCAGTGCCTTAGTGCTATTCTATGGCTACACCTTC.

This sequence joins TRBV11-2 and TRBJ2-3; 8 bases match TRBD2. The germline CDR1 and CDR2 sequences are SGHAT and FQNNGV. The trim removed 3 bases at V and 6 bases at J, leaving 8 bases unmatched. The CDR3 consists of 15 residues. CDR3 sequence reads: CASSLDRPGGDTQYF. The CDR3, as DNA: TGTGCCAGCAGCTTGGATAGGCCGGGGGGGGATACGCAGTATTTT.

The chain joins TRBV11-1 to TRBJ1-1; D is ambiguous. Germline V lookup: CDR1 SGHAT, CDR2 FQDESV (reference sequence). This CDR3 has 14 amino acids. V gave up 3 bases and J gave up 1 base, with 9 bases separating them. CDR3 amino acids: CASSFRGENTEAFF. CDR3 nucleotides: TGTGCCAGCAGCTTCCGCGGGGAGAACACTGAAGCTTTCTTT.

A few counts support this clonotype. The chain employs TRBV21-1 and TRBJ1-5. TRBV21-1 is assigned pseudogene status. The CDR3 spans 15 residues. CDR3 sequence (DNA): TGTGCCAGCAGCAACGTAAGGACGGAAAATCAGCCCCAGCATTTT. Translated: CASSNVRTENQPQHF.

This clonotype has a handful of counts. The chain recombines TRBV6-5 with TRBJ2-7; the D is unclear. The V gene lost 4 bases and the J gene lost 0 bases, with 10 bases spanning the gap. The germline V gene has CDR1 MNHEY and CDR2 SVGAGI. The CDR3 sequence is 14 residues long. The CDR3 loop is CASSSTAPSYEQYF. The CDR3 coding sequence is TGTGCCAGCAGTTCCACGGCACCCTCCTACGAGCAGTACTTC.

The chain joins TRBV24-1 to TRBJ2-5; 12 bases are shared with TRBD2. From germline, CDR1 is KGHDR and CDR2 SFDVKD. V lost 4 bases and J lost 5; bases outside the gene matches: 7. This CDR3 is built from 16 residues. The CDR3 reads CATSDRTSGTGETQYF. Here the CDR3 DNA reads TGTGCCACCAGTGACCGGACTAGCGGGACGGGGGAGACCCAGTACTTC.

The chain recombines TRBV11-3 with TRBJ2-1; D not certain. This CDR3 has 15 residues. Trimming removed 1 base from V and 4 bases from J, with 11 bases in between. Germline values: CDR1 SGHNT, CDR2 YENEEA. CDR3: CASSLGRRSYNEQFF. The CDR3 coding sequence is TGTGCCAGCAGCTTAGGCAGGAGAAGTTACAATGAGCAGTTCTTC.

The chain couples TRBV10-3 to TRBJ2-3; no clear D. This CDR3 spans 15 amino acids. Trimming took off 7 bases at V and 2 bases at J, with 16 bases between the two ends. Per germline, CDR1 ENHRY and CDR2 SYGVKD. The CDR3 DNA follows: TGTGCCATCACCGAGGACGGATCGGACACAGATACGCAGTATTTT. Its protein is CAITEDGSDTDTQYF.

There are a few counts of this clonotype. The gene calls are TRBV27 and TRBJ1-2; 10 bases map to TRBD1. The CDR3 totals 16 residues. J lost 5 bases, V lost 5 bases, and 11 bases had no gene match. Germline V gene data show CDR1 as MNHEY and CDR2 as SMNVEV (reference sequence). The CDR3, as DNA: TGTGCCAGCAGTAATCACGGACAGGGGGGAACTTATGGCTACACCTTC. This codes for CASSNHGQGGTYGYTF.

V gene TRBV5-4 combines with J gene TRBJ2-2; D gene ambiguous. Trimming took off 7 bases at V and 8 bases at J, with 12 bases between the two ends. Germline V gene data show CDR1 as SGHNT and CDR2 as YYREEE (reference sequence). The CDR3 spans 12 residues. This CDR3 is CASEIITGELFF. The DNA of the CDR3 is TGTGCCAGCGAAATCATAACTGGGGAGCTGTTTTTT.

The rearrangement joins TRBV7-9 to TRBJ2-5; TRBD1 aligns across 8 bases. Trimming removed 5 bases from V and 4 bases from J; junction bases left unmatched: 9. The CDR3 loop spans 15 amino acids. Germline V gene lookup returns CDR1 SEHNR and CDR2 FQNEAQ (reference sequence). CDR3 region: CASSPGTGGVETQYF. The CDR3 DNA sequence: TGTGCCAGCAGCCCCGGGACAGGTGGTGTAGAGACCCAGTACTTC.

This clonotype was counted only a few times. The chain is built from TRBV6-1 and TRBJ1-6; 9 bases align to TRBD1. The CDR3 sequence is 14 residues long. CDR1 MNHNS and CDR2 SASEGT come from the germline V gene. With 6 bases clipped from V and 7 bases from J, the junction kept 4 bases outside the gene matches. The CDR3 DNA sequence: TGTGCCAGCAGCCTGACAGGGGGGAATTCACCCCTCCACTTT. Encoded protein: CASSLTGGNSPLHF.

This clonotype was found a few times. The V gene is TRBV6-1, the J gene TRBJ2-1, with 8 positions matching TRBD1. Germline V gives CDR1 MNHNS, CDR2 SASEGT. The V and J ends lost 8 bases and 0 bases, in that order; junction bases with no gene match: 9. CDR3 length: 16 residues. The CDR3 region is CASYPLRGLSYNEQFF. DNA for the CDR3: TGTGCCAGCTACCCCCTCAGGGGGCTCTCCTACAATGAGCAGTTCTTC.

V usage is TRBV28 and J usage is TRBJ1-5; 8 bases are shared with TRBD1. V gave up 3 bases and J gave up 2 bases; unmatched junction bases: 9. Germline loops: CDR1 MDHEN, CDR2 SYDVKM. This CDR3 has 17 residues. The CDR3 loop is CASSFAQGALGNQPQHF. The DNA of the CDR3 is TGTGCCAGCAGTTTTGCGCAGGGGGCGTTGGGCAATCAGCCCCAGCATTTT.

This chain links TRBV2 with TRBJ1-1; a possible D gene is TRBD1 (6 bases). The germline V gene encodes CDR1 SNHLY and CDR2 FYNNEI. Trimming cost V 5 bases and J 0 bases, with 13 bases left between them. The CDR3 loop spans 15 amino acids. CDR3 residues: CASSKNRVVNTEAFF. CDR3 nucleotides: TGTGCCAGCAGTAAGAACAGGGTGGTGAACACTGAAGCTTTCTTT.

The chain employs TRBV5-1 and TRBJ2-5; D tentatively reads TRBD1 or TRBD2 (6 bases each). The CDR3 spans 15 residues. Trimming removed 4 bases at V and 5 bases at J, with 18 bases between. Germline CDR1 is SGHRS and CDR2 is YFSETQ. CDR3 nucleotide sequence: TGCGCCAGCAGCCGGGGGCAGGGAGGTGGGGAGACCCAGTACTTC. It yields the protein CASSRGQGGGETQYF.

The sample holds one count of this clonotype. The chain employs TRBV6-1 and TRBJ2-7, with TRBD1 matching 9 bases. V dropped 6 bases and J dropped 2; count of bases not matched to a gene: 5. This CDR3 has 14 amino acids. The germline gives CDR1 MNHNS, CDR2 SASEGT. CDR3 sequence reads: CASRKGQGAYEQYF. CDR3 bases: TGTGCCAGCAGAAAGGGACAGGGCGCCTACGAGCAGTACTTC.

V gene TRBV19 combines with J gene TRBJ1-1; TRBD1 is a possible D gene (5 bases). The CDR3 loop spans 14 amino acids. V was pared by 3 bases and J by 1 base, with 9 bases between. CDR1 is LNHDA and CDR2 is SQIVND in the germline V gene (reference sequence). CDR3 in DNA: TGTGCCAGTAGTATTGCGACAGCGAACACTGAAGCTTTCTTT. Encoded protein: CASSIATANTEAFF.